This T cell receptor (beta chain) was documented in a study of blood T cell repertoires in COVID-19. Study overall: The origin of the acute and convalescent COVID-19 samples was the United States, Italy and Spain. The cDNA or gDNA used as material had been derived from T cells, B-cell-depleted T cells, or PBMCs.

Germline CDR1 reads SGHRS; CDR2 reads YFSETQ. V gave up 2 bases and J gave up 1 base, with 12 bases separating them. The CDR3 is made up of 16 amino acids. Original processing notes: Estimated nucleated cell counts came from reference gene primer amplification. Libraries were prepared by immunoSEQ multiplex PCR; TCRdb keeps only in-frame clonotypes and omits some of them. That table is the source of V, J and clone size, and D and trimming were worked out from the DNA. The profile shows 90,000 or so clones, about 89% of them singletons. The chain employs TRBV5-1 and TRBJ2-2; D not resolved. This TCR derives from a human donor with active COVID-19. The donor label of this sample is uncertain. The sequencing input was peripheral blood. The CDR3 DNA reads TGCGCCAGCAGCTTCAATACCAGGATGAACACCGGGGAGCTGTTTTTT. This gives the protein CASSFNTRMNTGELFF.